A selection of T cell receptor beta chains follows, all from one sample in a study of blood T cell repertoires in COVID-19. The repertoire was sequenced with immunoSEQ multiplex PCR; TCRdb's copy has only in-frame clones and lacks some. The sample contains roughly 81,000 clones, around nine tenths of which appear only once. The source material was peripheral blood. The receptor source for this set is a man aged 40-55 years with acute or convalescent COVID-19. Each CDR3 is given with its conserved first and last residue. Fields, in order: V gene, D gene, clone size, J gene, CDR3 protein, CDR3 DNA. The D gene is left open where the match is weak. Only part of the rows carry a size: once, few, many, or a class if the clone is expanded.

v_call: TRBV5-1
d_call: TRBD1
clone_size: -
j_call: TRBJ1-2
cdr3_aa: CASSLAQDRGGGYTF
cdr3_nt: TGCGCCAGCAGCTTGGCCCAGGACAGGGGTGGTGGCTACACCTTC

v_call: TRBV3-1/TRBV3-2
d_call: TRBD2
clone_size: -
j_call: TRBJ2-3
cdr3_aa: CASSQDGSMVSGSGADTQYF
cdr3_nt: TGTGCCAGCAGCCAAGACGGGTCGATGGTGAGCGGGAGTGGGGCAGATACGCAGTATTTT

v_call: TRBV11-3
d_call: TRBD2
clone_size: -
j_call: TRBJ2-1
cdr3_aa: CASSPSSGRMHEQFF
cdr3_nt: TGTGCCAGCAGCCCTTCTAGCGGGAGGATGCATGAGCAGTTCTTC

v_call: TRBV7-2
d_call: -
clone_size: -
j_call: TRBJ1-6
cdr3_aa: CASSAGYYNSPLHF
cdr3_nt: TGTGCCAGCAGCGCCGGGTACTATAATTCACCCCTCCACTTT

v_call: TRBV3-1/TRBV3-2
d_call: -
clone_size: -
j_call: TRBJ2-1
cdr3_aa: CASRGSTPDNEQFF
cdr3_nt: TGTGCCAGCCGCGGGTCTACCCCTGACAATGAGCAGTTCTTC

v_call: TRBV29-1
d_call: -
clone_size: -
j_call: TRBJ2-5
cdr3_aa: CSGNLILRGQETQYF
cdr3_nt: TGCAGTGGAAACCTTATCCTCAGGGGACAAGAGACCCAGTACTTC

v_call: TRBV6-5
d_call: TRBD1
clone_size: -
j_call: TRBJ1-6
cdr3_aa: CASSYGTGGINSPLHF
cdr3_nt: TGTGCCAGCAGTTACGGGACAGGCGGTATCAATTCACCCCTCCACTTT

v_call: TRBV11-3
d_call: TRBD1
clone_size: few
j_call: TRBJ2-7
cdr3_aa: CASSLDSRQGGEQYF
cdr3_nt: TGTGCCAGCAGCTTAGATTCCCGACAGGGTGGAGAGCAGTACTTC

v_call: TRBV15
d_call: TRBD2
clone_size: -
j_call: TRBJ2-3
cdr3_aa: CATSKKLAYTDTQYF
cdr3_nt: TGTGCCACCAGCAAAAAACTAGCGTATACAGATACGCAGTATTTT

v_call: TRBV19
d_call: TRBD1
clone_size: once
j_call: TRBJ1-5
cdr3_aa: CASSPQGFNQPQHF
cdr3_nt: TGTGCCAGTAGCCCACAGGGGTTCAATCAGCCCCAGCATTTT

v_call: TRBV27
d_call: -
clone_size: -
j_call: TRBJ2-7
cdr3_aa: CASSFAGEVSYEQYF
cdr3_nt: TGTGCCAGCAGTTTCGCAGGGGAAGTGAGCTACGAGCAGTACTTC

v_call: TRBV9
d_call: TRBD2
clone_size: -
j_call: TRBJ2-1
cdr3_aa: CASSASGTSPNEQFF
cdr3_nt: TGTGCCAGCAGCGCCTCCGGGACTAGCCCCAATGAGCAGTTCTTC

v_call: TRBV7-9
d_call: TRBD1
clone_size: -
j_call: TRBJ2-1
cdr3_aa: CASRGQGGTYNEQFF
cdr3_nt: TGTGCCAGCAGGGGACAGGGAGGAACCTACAATGAGCAGTTCTTC

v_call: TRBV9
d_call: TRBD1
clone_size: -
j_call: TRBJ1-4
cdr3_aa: CASSARQGANEKLFF
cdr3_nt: TGTGCCAGCAGCGCTCGACAGGGAGCTAATGAAAAACTGTTTTTT

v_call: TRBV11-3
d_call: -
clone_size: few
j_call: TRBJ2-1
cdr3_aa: CASSSGRSSYNEQFF
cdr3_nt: TGTGCCAGCAGCTCGGGGAGAAGCTCCTACAATGAGCAGTTCTTC

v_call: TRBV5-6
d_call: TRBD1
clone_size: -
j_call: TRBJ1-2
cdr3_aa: CASSLGDRGNYGYTF
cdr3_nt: TGTGCCAGCAGCTTGGGGGACAGGGGTAACTATGGCTACACCTTC

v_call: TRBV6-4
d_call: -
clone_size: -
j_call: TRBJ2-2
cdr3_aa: CASSASAGELFF
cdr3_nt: TGTGCCAGCAGTGCTAGTGCCGGGGAGCTGTTTTTT

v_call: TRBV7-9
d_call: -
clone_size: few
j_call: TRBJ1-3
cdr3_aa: CASSSGTHVNTIYF
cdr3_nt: TGTGCCAGCAGCTCCGGGACACATGTAAACACCATATATTTT

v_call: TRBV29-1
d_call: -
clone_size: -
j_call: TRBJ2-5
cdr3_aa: CSVEWRGETQYF
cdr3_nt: TGCAGCGTTGAATGGCGAGGGGAGACCCAGTACTTC

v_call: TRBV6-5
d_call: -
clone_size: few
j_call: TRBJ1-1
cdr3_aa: CASSLDPRDTEAFF
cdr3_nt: TGTGCCAGCAGTTTAGATCCGCGGGACACTGAAGCTTTCTTT

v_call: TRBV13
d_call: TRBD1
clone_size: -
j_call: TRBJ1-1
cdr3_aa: CASSQGQGGTEAFF
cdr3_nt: TGTGCCAGCAGCCAGGGACAGGGGGGCACTGAAGCTTTCTTT

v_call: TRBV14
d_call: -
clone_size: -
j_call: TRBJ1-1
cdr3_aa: CASSQKPDTEAFF
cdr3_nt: TGTGCCAGCAGCCAGAAACCGGACACTGAAGCTTTCTTT

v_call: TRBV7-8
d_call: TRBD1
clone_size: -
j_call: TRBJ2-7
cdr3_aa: CASSSTGTGISEQYF
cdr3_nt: TGTGCCAGCAGCTCTACCGGGACAGGGATAAGCGAGCAGTACTTC

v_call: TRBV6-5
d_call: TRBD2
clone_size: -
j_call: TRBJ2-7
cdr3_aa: CASSYSGLAERYEQYF
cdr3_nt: TGTGCCAGCAGTTACTCCGGACTAGCCGAACGTTACGAGCAGTACTTC

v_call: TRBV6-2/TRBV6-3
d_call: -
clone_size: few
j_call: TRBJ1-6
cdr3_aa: CASSYSSNSPLHF
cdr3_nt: TGTGCCAGCAGTTACTCGTCGAATTCACCCCTCCACTTT

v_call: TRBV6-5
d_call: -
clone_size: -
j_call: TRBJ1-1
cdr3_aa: CASSYSEVMNTEAFF
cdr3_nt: TGTGCCAGCAGTTACTCTGAGGTGATGAACACTGAAGCTTTCTTT

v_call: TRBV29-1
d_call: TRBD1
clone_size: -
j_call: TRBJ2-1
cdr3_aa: CSVEDDRAVSYNEQFF
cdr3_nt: TGCAGCGTTGAGGACGACAGGGCCGTTTCCTACAATGAGCAGTTCTTC

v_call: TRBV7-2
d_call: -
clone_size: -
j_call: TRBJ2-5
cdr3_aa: CASTPAGLQETQYF
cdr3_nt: TGTGCCAGCACCCCGGCGGGCCTCCAAGAGACCCAGTACTTC

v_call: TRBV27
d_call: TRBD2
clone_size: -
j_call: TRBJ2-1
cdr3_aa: CASSLRLAGGPNEQFF
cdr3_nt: TGTGCCAGCAGTTTAAGGTTAGCGGGGGGGCCCAATGAGCAGTTCTTC

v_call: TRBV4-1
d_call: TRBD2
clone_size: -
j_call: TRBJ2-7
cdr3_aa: CASSHLSGLAQYEQYF
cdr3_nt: TGCGCCAGCAGCCATCTATCCGGACTAGCACAGTACGAGCAGTACTTC

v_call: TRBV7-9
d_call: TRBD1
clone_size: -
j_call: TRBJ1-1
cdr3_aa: CASSPGGQLNTEAFF
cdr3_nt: TGTGCCAGCAGTCCAGGGGGACAGTTGAACACTGAAGCTTTCTTT

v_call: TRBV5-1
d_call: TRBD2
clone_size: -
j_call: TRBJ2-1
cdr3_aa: CASSLLGLAGNEQFF
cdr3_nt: TGCGCCAGCAGCTTGCTCGGTCTAGCGGGAAATGAGCAGTTCTTC

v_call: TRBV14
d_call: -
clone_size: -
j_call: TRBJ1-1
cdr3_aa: CASSLLRGGRNTEAFF
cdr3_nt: TGTGCCAGCAGCCTCCTTCGGGGGGGCCGAAACACTGAAGCTTTCTTT

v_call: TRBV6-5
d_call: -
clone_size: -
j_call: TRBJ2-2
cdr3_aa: CASRGRNTGELFF
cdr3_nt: TGTGCCAGCAGGGGGCGGAACACCGGGGAGCTGTTTTTT

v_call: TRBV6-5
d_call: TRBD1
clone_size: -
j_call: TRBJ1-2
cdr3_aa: CASSRQGEVGYGYTF
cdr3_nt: TGTGCCAGCAGTCGACAGGGTGAGGTGGGCTATGGCTACACCTTC

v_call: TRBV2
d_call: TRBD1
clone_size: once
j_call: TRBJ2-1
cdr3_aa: CASRGGPQNNEQFF
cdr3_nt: TGTGCCAGCCGAGGGGGCCCACAGAACAATGAGCAGTTCTTC

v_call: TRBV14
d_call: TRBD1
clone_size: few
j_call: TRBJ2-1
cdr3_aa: CASSLGTGVTYNEQFF
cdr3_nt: TGTGCCAGCAGCCTCGGGACAGGGGTAACCTACAATGAGCAGTTCTTC

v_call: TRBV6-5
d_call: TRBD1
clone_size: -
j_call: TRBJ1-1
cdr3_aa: CASREKGQGFTEAFF
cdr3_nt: TGTGCCAGCAGAGAGAAAGGACAGGGATTTACTGAAGCTTTCTTT

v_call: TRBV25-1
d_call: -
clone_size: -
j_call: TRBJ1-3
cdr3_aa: CASKGDGNTIYF
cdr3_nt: TGTGCCAGCAAAGGGGATGGAAACACCATATATTTT

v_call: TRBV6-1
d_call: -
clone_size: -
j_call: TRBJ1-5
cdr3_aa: CASSDVRDYQPQHF
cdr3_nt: TGTGCCAGCAGTGATGTAAGGGACTATCAGCCCCAGCATTTT

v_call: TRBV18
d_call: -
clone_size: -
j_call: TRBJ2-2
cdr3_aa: CASSPLSGANTGELFF
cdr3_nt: TGTGCCAGCTCACCACTGAGCGGAGCGAACACCGGGGAGCTGTTTTTT

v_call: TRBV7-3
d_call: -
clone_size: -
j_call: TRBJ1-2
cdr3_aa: CASSLGAGDGYTF
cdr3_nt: TGTGCCAGCAGCTTAGGGGCTGGAGATGGCTACACCTTC

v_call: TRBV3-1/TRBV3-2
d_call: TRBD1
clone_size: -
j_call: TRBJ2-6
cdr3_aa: CASSQVIARGLSGANVLTF
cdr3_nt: TGTGCCAGCAGCCAAGTAATCGCCAGGGGGCTATCTGGGGCCAACGTCCTGACTTTC